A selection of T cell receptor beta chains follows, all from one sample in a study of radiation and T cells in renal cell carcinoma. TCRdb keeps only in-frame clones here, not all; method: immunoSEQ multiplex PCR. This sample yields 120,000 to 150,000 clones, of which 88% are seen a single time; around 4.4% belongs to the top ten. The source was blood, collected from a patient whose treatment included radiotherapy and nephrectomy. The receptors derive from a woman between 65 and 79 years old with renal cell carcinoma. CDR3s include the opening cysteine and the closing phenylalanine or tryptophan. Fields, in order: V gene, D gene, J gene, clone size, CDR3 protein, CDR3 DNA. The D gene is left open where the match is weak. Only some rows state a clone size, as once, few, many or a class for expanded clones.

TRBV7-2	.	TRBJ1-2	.	CASSFPSGNYGYTF	TGTGCCAGCAGCTTCCCGTCGGGTAACTATGGCTACACCTTC
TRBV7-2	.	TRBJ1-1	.	CASSLGQVHTEAFF	TGTGCCAGCAGCTTAGGACAGGTTCACACTGAAGCTTTCTTT
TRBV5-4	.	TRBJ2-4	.	CASSLAVGGQAKNIQYF	TGTGCCAGCAGCTTGGCCGTTGGGGGACAAGCCAAAAACATTCAGTACTTC
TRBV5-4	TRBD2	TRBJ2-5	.	CASSSRTSGGAETQYF	TGTGCCAGCAGCTCTCGGACTAGCGGGGGGGCAGAGACCCAGTACTTC
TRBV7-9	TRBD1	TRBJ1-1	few	CASSLALTGEAEAFF	TGTGCCAGCAGCTTAGCGCTTACAGGGGAAGCTGAAGCTTTCTTT
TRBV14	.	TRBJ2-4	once	CASSQDAGSHLLAKNIQYF	TGTGCCAGCAGCCAAGACGCAGGGTCGCATCTCCTAGCCAAAAACATTCAGTACTTC
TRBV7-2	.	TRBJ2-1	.	CASSGKGEQFF	TGTGCCAGCAGCGGGAAGGGTGAGCAGTTCTTC
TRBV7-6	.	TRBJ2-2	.	CASSFLGTPNTGELFF	TGTGCCAGCAGCTTCCTTGGGACACCGAACACCGGGGAGCTGTTTTTT
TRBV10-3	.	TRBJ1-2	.	CAISESTAPGGYTF	TGTGCCATCAGTGAGTCGACGGCCCCCGGCGGCTACACCTTC
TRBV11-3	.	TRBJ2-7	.	CASSIRGGSSYEQYF	TGTGCCAGCTCAATAAGGGGCGGAAGCTCCTACGAGCAGTACTTC
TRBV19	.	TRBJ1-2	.	CASNPTTNYGYTF	TGTGCCAGTAACCCCACAACCAACTATGGCTACACCTTC
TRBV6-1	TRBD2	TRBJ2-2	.	CASNGLADTGELFF	TGTGCCAGCAACGGGCTAGCGGACACCGGGGAGCTGTTTTTT
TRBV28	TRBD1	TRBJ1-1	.	CASRDRVGRNTEAFF	TGTGCCAGCAGAGACAGGGTAGGTCGGAACACTGAAGCTTTCTTT
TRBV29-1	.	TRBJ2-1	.	CSVDNKTIGEQFF	TGCAGCGTTGATAACAAAACAATTGGTGAGCAGTTCTTC
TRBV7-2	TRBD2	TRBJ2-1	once	CASSLAKLAGGSYNEQFF	TGTGCCAGCAGCTTAGCTAAACTAGCGGGGGGCTCCTACAATGAGCAGTTCTTC
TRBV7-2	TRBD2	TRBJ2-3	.	CASSLGLAGGTTDTQYF	TGTGCCAGCAGCTTAGGCCTAGCGGGGGGTACCACAGATACGCAGTATTTT
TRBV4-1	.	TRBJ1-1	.	CASSPSHPRGPTEAFF	TGCGCCAGCAGCCCCTCCCACCCCAGGGGTCCCACTGAAGCTTTCTTT
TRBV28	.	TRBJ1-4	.	CASSGSANEKLFF	TGTGCCAGCAGTGGGAGTGCTAATGAAAAACTGTTTTTT
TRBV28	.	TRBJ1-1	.	CASSLGGRLEAFF	TGTGCCAGCAGTTTAGGTGGACGGCTTGAAGCTTTCTTT
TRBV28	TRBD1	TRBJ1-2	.	CASSPGQGRVPKGGYTF	TGTGCCAGCAGCCCGGGACAGGGCAGGGTGCCAAAAGGTGGCTACACCTTC
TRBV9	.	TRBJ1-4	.	CASSVAPGATNEKLFF	TGTGCCAGCAGCGTAGCCCCAGGGGCAACTAATGAAAAACTGTTTTTT
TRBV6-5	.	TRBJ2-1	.	CASSYSSGQSYNEQFF	TGTGCCAGCAGTTACTCGAGCGGACAGAGCTACAATGAGCAGTTCTTC
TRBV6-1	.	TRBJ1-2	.	CASSVRLNYGYTF	TGTGCCAGCAGTGTGCGGCTTAACTATGGCTACACCTTC
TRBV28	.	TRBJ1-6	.	CASSSGGRSGNSPLHF	TGTGCCAGCAGCTCCGGGGGTAGAAGCGGAAATTCACCCCTCCACTTT
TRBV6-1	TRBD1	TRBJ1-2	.	CASRDRQGVVGYTF	TGTGCCAGCAGGGACCGACAGGGGGTGGTGGGCTACACCTTC
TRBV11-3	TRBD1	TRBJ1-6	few	CASSLDGTGYSPLHF	TGTGCCAGCAGCTTAGATGGGACAGGGTATTCACCCCTCCACTTT
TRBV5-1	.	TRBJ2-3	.	CASSQGTGFDTQYF	TGCGCCAGCAGCCAAGGAACAGGGTTTGATACGCAGTATTTT
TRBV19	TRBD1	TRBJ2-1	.	CASSIGQGYNEQFF	TGTGCCAGTAGTATCGGACAGGGTTACAATGAGCAGTTCTTC
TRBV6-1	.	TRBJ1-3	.	CASSEKYTIYF	TGTGCCAGCAGTGAAAAATACACCATATATTTT
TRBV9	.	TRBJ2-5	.	CASSVEGSQETQYF	TGTGCCAGCAGCGTAGAAGGCAGCCAAGAGACCCAGTACTTC
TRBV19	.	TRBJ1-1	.	CASSPQLGATEAFF	TGTGCCAGTAGTCCCCAATTAGGGGCCACTGAAGCTTTCTTT
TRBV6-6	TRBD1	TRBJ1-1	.	CASRPTGGMNTEAFF	TGTGCCAGCAGACCTACAGGGGGAATGAACACTGAAGCTTTCTTT
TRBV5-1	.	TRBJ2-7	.	CASSLDLTGSYEQYF	TGCGCCAGCAGCTTGGACTTAACAGGGTCCTACGAGCAGTACTTC
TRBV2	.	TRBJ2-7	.	CASSRTVRKYF	TGTGCCAGCAGTAGGACCGTCCGGAAGTACTTC
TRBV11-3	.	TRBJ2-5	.	CASSLERGRGETQYF	TGTGCCAGCAGCTTAGAGCGGGGGCGGGGAGAGACCCAGTACTTC
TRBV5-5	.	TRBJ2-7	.	CASSLVRGKSLDEQYF	TGTGCCAGCAGCTTGGTTAGGGGGAAAAGCCTGGACGAGCAGTACTTC
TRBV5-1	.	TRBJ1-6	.	CASGVDRNNSPLHF	TGCGCCAGCGGAGTCGACAGGAATAATTCACCCCTCCACTTT
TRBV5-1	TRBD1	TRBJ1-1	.	CASSTGQSERAFF	TGCGCCAGCAGCACGGGACAGTCCGAACGAGCTTTCTTT
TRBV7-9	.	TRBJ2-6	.	CASSRDGGSGANVLTF	TGTGCCAGCAGCCGGGACGGAGGCTCTGGGGCCAACGTCCTGACTTTC